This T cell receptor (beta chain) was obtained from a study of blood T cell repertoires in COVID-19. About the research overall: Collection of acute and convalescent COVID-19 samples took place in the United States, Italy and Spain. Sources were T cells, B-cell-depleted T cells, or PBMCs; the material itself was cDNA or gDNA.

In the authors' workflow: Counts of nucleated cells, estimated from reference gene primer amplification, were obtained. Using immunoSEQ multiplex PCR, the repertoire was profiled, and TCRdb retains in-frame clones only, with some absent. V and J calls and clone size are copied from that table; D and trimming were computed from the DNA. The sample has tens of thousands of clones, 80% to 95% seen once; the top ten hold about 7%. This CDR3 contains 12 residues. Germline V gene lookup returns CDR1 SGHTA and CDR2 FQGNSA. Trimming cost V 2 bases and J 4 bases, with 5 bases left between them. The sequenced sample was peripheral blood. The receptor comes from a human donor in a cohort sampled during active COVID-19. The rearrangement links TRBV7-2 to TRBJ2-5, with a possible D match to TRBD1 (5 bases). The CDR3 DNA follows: TGTGCCAGCAGCTTAAGGGGAGAGACCCAGTACTTC. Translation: CASSLRGETQYF.